This TCR beta chain was recovered during a study of cytomegalovirus exposure and HLA in healthy donors. Vbeta (60) and Jbeta (13) primers were used in the PCR. TCRdb keeps only in-frame clones here, not all; method: immunoSEQ multiplex PCR. In the table there are 150,000 to 200,000 clones, about three quarters of which are singletons. Study-wide results and limits: Indistinguishable V segments such as TRBV6-2 and TRBV6-3 were excluded. In a later analysis, a missense DCLRE1C variant was linked to TCR beta V- and J-gene trimming. Cytomegalovirus association was listed for 164 TCR beta chains.

This CDR3 is 14 amino acids long. In germline, CDR1 is SGHAT, CDR2 FQNNGV. J was trimmed by 10 bases and V by 5 bases; bases with no gene match: 8. Donors sampled were nominally healthy, though unrecorded immune exposures were likely. A note on this clone: The antigen is unknown.

The V and J genes are TRBV11-2 and TRBJ2-1, with 10 bases that match TRBD2. Specimen: PBMCs. This TCR came from a woman in her 40s in good health and CMV-seronegative. Here the CDR3 DNA reads TGTGCCAGCAGCCCGCCGGGACTAGCGTTGGAGCAGTTCTTC. It codes for CASSPPGLALEQFF.